The entry below gives a single TCR beta chain sequence along with its context. The antigen is undetermined. This sample is part of a study of shared clonotypes between healthy human individuals. The assay was immunoSEQ multiplex PCR, and TCRdb's table has in-frame clones only and misses some. The sample carries over a million clones, about 96% recorded once. Study-wide results and limits: The authors sampled blood alone, and tissue repertoires likely differ.

The sequence was collected from a man aged 25-40 years in good health. Input material: naive CD4+ T cells sorted from blood. Subset indicated: CD45RA+ positively selected.

DNA of the CDR3: TGTGCCACCAGCAAAGTGGCGGGAGCGGGATTGGGCACAGATACGCAGTATTTT. Translated: CATSKVAGAGLGTDTQYF. This rearrangement joins TRBV15 to TRBJ2-3, with TRBD2 identical over 7 bases. Germline values: CDR1 LNHNV, CDR2 YYDKDF (reference sequence). The CDR3 is 18 residues long. The ends lost 4 bases at V and 1 base at J; junction bases unmatched: 14.